Below, 5 T cell receptor beta chains from the same sample are listed, as sequenced in a study of blood T cell repertoires in COVID-19 (dated by TCRdb to 2018 to 2021). The protocol used for the library was the immunoSEQ multiplex PCR assay. TCRdb limited this immuneACCESS table to in-frame rearrangements with V and J called. A share of clones is missing; checked studies link under half to unresolved V genes, and the rest is unexplained. Within this sample are approximately 75,000 clones, with about four fifths of them counted one time only. The top ten constitute 25% to 30% of the sample. Sequenced sample: peripheral blood. Source of these receptors: a woman older than 75 with active or convalescent COVID-19.

The gene calls are TRBV9 and TRBJ1-6; 10 positions agree with TRBD1. The CDR3 runs to 16 residues. Germline values: CDR1 SGDLS, CDR2 YYNGEE. Unmatched junction bases numbered 4, after V lost 0 bases and J lost 7 bases. CDR3 residues: CASSVGRTGGNSPLHF. The CDR3 nucleotides are TGTGCCAGCAGCGTAGGCAGGACAGGGGGAAATTCACCCCTCCACTTT.

The V gene is TRBV5-1, the J gene TRBJ2-2; tentatively, D is TRBD1 (6 bases). The CDR3 is 15 residues long. Trimming removed 1 base from V and 4 bases from J, with 11 bases in between. The germline V gene encodes CDR1 SGHRS and CDR2 YFSETQ. CDR3 DNA: TGCGCCAGCAGCTTGAGCCAGGGGCCCACCGGGGAGCTGTTTTTT. Translation gives CASSLSQGPTGELFF.

The CDR3, as DNA: TGTGCCAGCAACCGGGAGGGCAATAATTCACCCCTCCACTTT. It yields the protein CASNREGNNSPLHF. The chain combines TRBV6-5 with TRBJ1-6; D ambiguous. The CDR3 loop spans 14 amino acids. CDR1 is MNHEY, CDR2 SVGAGI, per germline. V lost 7 bases and J 5 bases, leaving 12 bases between the germline ends.

This chain joins TRBV7-8 and TRBJ1-2; D remains ambiguous. Germline-derived CDR1 and CDR2 are SGHVS and FQNEAQ. CDR3 length: 14 amino acids. The germline V and J ends were trimmed by 2 bases and 4 bases, with 11 bases remaining between them. The CDR3 protein is CASSLFVTSYGYTF. The CDR3 bases are TGTGCCAGCAGCTTATTCGTCACATCCTATGGCTACACCTTC.

The genes are TRBV19 and TRBJ2-3, with TRBD1 matching 10 bases. J was trimmed by 6 bases and V by 6 bases; bases with no gene match: 6. CDR1 LNHDA and CDR2 SQIVND come from the germline V gene (reference sequence). The CDR3 length is 14 residues. The CDR3 DNA reads TGTGCCAGTAGCCCGACAGGGGGCCTGGATACGCAGTATTTT. This translates into CASSPTGGLDTQYF.